The rows below give T cell receptor beta chains drawn from one sample of a study of T-cell reconstitution after alpha-beta-depleted transplantation in children. MiXCR, run by TCRdb on the PCR reads, gives a single entry per CDR3 protein. Of 330,000 or so distinct CDR3 sequences detected, 10% appear once; the ten largest clones hold approximately 7%. The sample in question was PBMCs, obtained before TCRalphabeta/CD19-depleted stem cell transplant. The receptors here all came from a boy in the first two years of life with acute myeloid leukemia, due to receive a stem cell transplant. Both conserved end residues are part of each CDR3. D genes are given only for firm matches. A clone size is listed for some rows: how often the clone was seen (once, few, many), or a class if it is expanded.

>NA|TRBJ2-2|NA|TRBV6-1
CASRSDRLTGELFF
TGTGCCAGCAGGTCGGACAGACTTACCGGGGAGCTGTTTTTT
>many|TRBJ2-7|TRBD1|TRBV11-2
CASSRGQGSEQYF
TGTGCCAGCAGCCGGGGACAGGGTAGCGAGCAGTACTTC
>many|TRBJ2-1|TRBD2|TRBV12-3/TRBV12-4
CASRAGTSNDEQFF
TGTGCCAGCAGGGCCGGGACTAGCAACGATGAGCAGTTCTTC
>many|TRBJ1-5|NA|TRBV6-1
CASSPSRGNQPQHF
TGTGCCAGCAGTCCGAGCAGAGGCAATCAGCCCCAGCATTTT
>few|TRBJ1-2|NA|TRBV18
CASSRGSMDYGYTF
TGTGCCAGCTCTAGAGGCAGTATGGACTATGGCTACACCTTC
>many|TRBJ2-2|NA|TRBV6-4
CASSVQTNTGELFF
TGTGCCAGCAGTGTCCAAACGAACACCGGGGAGCTGTTTTTT
>many|TRBJ2-3|NA|TRBV28
CASRLRQGWQYF
TGTGCCAGCAGACTCCGCCAGGGGTGGCAGTATTTT
>NA|TRBJ2-1|NA|TRBV7-8
CASSLLFGETAEQFF
TGTGCCAGCAGCCTGCTCTTCGGTGAAACGGCTGAGCAGTTCTTC
>many|TRBJ2-1|TRBD1|TRBV5-1
CASSFGTGGYNEQFF
TGCGCCAGCAGCTTTGGGACAGGAGGCTACAATGAGCAGTTCTTC
>many|TRBJ2-5|NA|TRBV15
CATSSRQGQETQYF
TGTGCCACCAGCTCTCGGCAGGGGCAAGAGACCCAGTACTTC
>many|TRBJ1-4|NA|TRBV20-1
CSASARPGREKLFF
TGCAGTGCTAGTGCCAGACCAGGGCGCGAAAAACTGTTTTTT
>many|TRBJ2-3|NA|TRBV3-1
CASSQDRTGTDTQYF
TGTGCCAGCAGCCAAGACCGGACGGGCACAGATACGCAGTATTTT
>many|TRBJ2-3|NA|TRBV21-1
CASSKVPQSTDTQYF
TGTGCCAGCAGCAAAGTCCCGCAAAGCACAGATACGCAGTATTTT
>few|TRBJ1-2|NA|TRBV7-2
CASSFSSNYGYTF
TGTGCCAGCAGCTTCTCATCAAACTATGGCTACACCTTC
>many|TRBJ2-5|TRBD2|TRBV7-9
CASSRLAGAGVQETQYF
TGTGCCAGCAGCCGGCTAGCGGGGGCTGGAGTCCAAGAGACCCAGTACTTC
>many|TRBJ2-1|TRBD2|TRBV28
CASSWASGNNEQFF
TGTGCCAGCAGTTGGGCTAGCGGGAATAATGAGCAGTTCTTC
>few|TRBJ2-3|NA|TRBV5-1
CASSLDSADTQYF
TGCGCCAGCAGCTTGGATTCGGCGGATACGCAGTATTTT
>many|TRBJ1-1|NA|TRBV2
CASSEKGWRTEAFF
TGTGCCAGCAGTGAAAAAGGGTGGCGCACTGAAGCTTTCTTT
>few|TRBJ1-1|NA|TRBV20-1
CSAREGAAANEAFF
TGCAGTGCTAGAGAGGGAGCGGCAGCCAATGAAGCTTTCTTT
>NA|TRBJ2-7|TRBD2|TRBV5-5
CASSLGLAGGPGEQYF
TGTGCCAGCAGCCTCGGACTAGCGGGAGGGCCGGGGGAGCAGTACTTC
>many|TRBJ2-6|NA|TRBV25-1
CASSPEGQGGNVLTF
TGTGCCAGCAGCCCTGAGGGGCAGGGGGGCAACGTCCTGACTTTC
>many|TRBJ1-1|NA|TRBV18
CASSPGNREGGFF
TGTGCCAGCTCACCGGGGAATAGAGAAGGGGGTTTCTTT
>NA|TRBJ1-5|TRBD1|TRBV7-9
CASSSTQGDNQPQHF
TGTGCCAGCAGCTCCACTCAGGGGGACAATCAGCCCCAGCATTTT
>many|TRBJ2-5|NA|TRBV11-3
CASKKGQQETQYF
TGTGCCAGCAAAAAGGGGCAGCAAGAGACCCAGTACTTC
>many|TRBJ2-1|NA|TRBV5-6
CASSLETSNEQFF
TGTGCCAGCAGCTTGGAGACTAGCAATGAGCAGTTCTTC
>many|TRBJ2-7|NA|TRBV5-1
CASSLASKAYEQYF
TGCGCCAGCAGCCTCGCTTCCAAGGCCTACGAGCAGTACTTC
>many|TRBJ2-4|NA|TRBV20-1
CSAPDQALAKNIQYF
TGCAGTGCCCCGGACCAAGCCTTAGCCAAAAACATTCAGTACTTC
>few|TRBJ2-1|NA|TRBV24-1
CATSVAGWGEQFF
TGTGCCACCAGTGTCGCGGGATGGGGTGAGCAGTTCTTC
>many|TRBJ2-7|TRBD2|TRBV6-1
CASREGRLAVFSSYEQYF
TGTGCCAGCAGGGAAGGGAGACTAGCGGTCTTCAGCTCCTACGAGCAGTACTTC
>few|TRBJ2-7|NA|TRBV27
CASSPGLLTYEQYF
TGTGCCAGCAGTCCCGGACTGCTTACCTACGAGCAGTACTTC
>few|TRBJ2-1|TRBD2|TRBV20-1
CSARATSGSSYNEQFF
TGCAGTGCTAGAGCGACTAGCGGGAGCTCCTACAATGAGCAGTTCTTC
>NA|TRBJ1-2|NA|TRBV23-1
CASSQSTPNYGYTF
TGCGCCAGCAGTCAATCGACGCCGAATTATGGCTACACCTTC
>NA|TRBJ2-2|TRBD1|TRBV29-1
CSVDRGINTGELFF
TGCAGCGTAGACAGGGGGATAAACACCGGGGAGCTGTTTTTT
>many|TRBJ1-1|NA|TRBV28
CASSRGGRNTEAFF
TGTGCCAGCAGCCGGGGGGGAAGGAACACTGAAGCTTTCTTT
>NA|TRBJ2-2|NA|TRBV2
CASSETGDTGELFF
TGTGCCAGCAGTGAAACAGGAGACACCGGGGAGCTGTTTTTT
>few|TRBJ2-2|NA|TRBV19
CASSPMFTGELFF
TGTGCCAGTAGTCCAATGTTCACCGGGGAGCTGTTTTTT
>many|TRBJ2-1|NA|TRBV7-6
CASSLGYISDNEQFF
TGTGCCAGCAGCTTAGGGTATATCTCGGACAATGAGCAGTTCTTC
>many|TRBJ2-1|TRBD1|TRBV12-3/TRBV12-4
CASRTGTGVHNEQFF
TGTGCCAGCAGAACCGGGACAGGGGTTCACAATGAGCAGTTCTTC
>many|TRBJ1-3|NA|TRBV14
CASSQAGSSGNTIYF
TGTGCCAGCAGCCAAGCGGGGAGCTCTGGAAACACCATATATTTT
>NA|TRBJ2-3|NA|TRBV2
CASSTPDSSSTDTQYF
TGTGCCAGCAGTACCCCGGACAGCTCTAGCACAGATACGCAGTATTTT
>many|TRBJ2-7|NA|TRBV20-1
CSARAGYAYEQYF
TGCAGTGCTAGGGCAGGGTACGCCTACGAGCAGTACTTC
>NA|TRBJ1-1|NA|TRBV28
CASSFGGSRMNTEAFF
TGTGCCAGCAGTTTTGGGGGCTCTAGGATGAACACTGAAGCTTTCTTT
>NA|TRBJ2-5|NA|TRBV19
CASRRTIQETQYF
TGTGCCAGTAGAAGAACTATCCAAGAGACCCAGTACTTC
>many|TRBJ2-2|NA|TRBV4-1
CASSGRQPNTGELFF
TGCGCCAGCAGCGGACGACAGCCTAACACCGGGGAGCTGTTTTTT
>NA|TRBJ2-5|NA|TRBV7-2
CASSLAGTEVETQYF
TGTGCCAGCAGCTTAGCCGGGACTGAGGTAGAGACCCAGTACTTC
>many|TRBJ2-2|TRBD2|TRBV6-6
CASSRPSGGATGELFF
TGTGCCAGCAGTCGGCCCAGCGGGGGGGCTACCGGGGAGCTGTTTTTT
>many|TRBJ1-3|NA|TRBV7-9
CASSLVAPRSGNTIYF
TGTGCCAGCAGCTTAGTCGCACCTCGCTCTGGAAACACCATATATTTT
>many|TRBJ2-1|NA|TRBV4-2
CASSQDRGVSSYNEQFF
TGTGCCAGCAGCCAAGATAGGGGCGTTAGCTCCTACAATGAGCAGTTCTTC
>NA|TRBJ2-2|NA|TRBV12-3/TRBV12-4
CASSEQGDGELFF
TGTGCCAGCAGTGAGCAGGGAGACGGGGAGCTGTTTTTT
>few|TRBJ2-7|NA|TRBV18
CASSRDQQNSYEQYF
TGTGCCAGCTCAAGGGACCAACAAAACTCCTACGAGCAGTACTTC
>once|TRBJ2-5|NA|TRBV20-1
CSSGTPRTQYF
TGCAGTTCTGGGACACCTAGGACCCAGTACTTC
>many|TRBJ2-4|TRBD2|TRBV28
CASSSGLAGDVAKNIQYF
TGTGCCAGCAGTTCGGGACTAGCGGGGGACGTAGCCAAAAACATTCAGTACTTC
>many|TRBJ1-4|NA|TRBV5-1
CASSFDPTNEKLFF
TGCGCCAGCAGCTTTGACCCAACTAATGAAAAACTGTTTTTT
>many|TRBJ2-2|NA|TRBV29-1
CSVEGPGADGELFF
TGCAGCGTTGAAGGCCCGGGAGCCGACGGGGAGCTGTTTTTT
>many|TRBJ2-2|NA|TRBV12-3/TRBV12-4
CASTFSVNTGELFF
TGTGCCAGCACCTTTAGCGTGAACACCGGGGAGCTGTTTTTT